This T cell receptor beta chain appears in the sequencing data of a study of T-cell reconstitution after alpha-beta-depleted transplantation in children. The CDR3 spans 16 residues. Germline CDR1 reads SGHRS; CDR2 reads YFSETQ. The J segment lost 8 bases and the V segment lost 3 bases, leaving 14 bases of the junction unmatched. This clonotype was picked up many times. Molecular barcoding with unique molecular identifiers was used for the TCRbeta library. TCRdb analysed the PCR reads with MiXCR anew, one entry per CDR3 protein. The top ten hold roughly 25% of the sample, which has roughly 23,000 distinct CDR3 sequences, approximately 10% seen once.

The source is a human donor who donated a stem cell graft to a child with chronic granulomatous disease. Sample: PBMCs from the stem cell graft donor, taken from the stem cell graft. J is TRBJ1-2 and V is TRBV5-1; 9 bases agree with TRBD1. The CDR3: CASSSTTGTGIGGYTF. Written as DNA, the CDR3 is TGCGCCAGCAGCTCCACAACCGGGACAGGGATCGGCGGCTACACCTTC.